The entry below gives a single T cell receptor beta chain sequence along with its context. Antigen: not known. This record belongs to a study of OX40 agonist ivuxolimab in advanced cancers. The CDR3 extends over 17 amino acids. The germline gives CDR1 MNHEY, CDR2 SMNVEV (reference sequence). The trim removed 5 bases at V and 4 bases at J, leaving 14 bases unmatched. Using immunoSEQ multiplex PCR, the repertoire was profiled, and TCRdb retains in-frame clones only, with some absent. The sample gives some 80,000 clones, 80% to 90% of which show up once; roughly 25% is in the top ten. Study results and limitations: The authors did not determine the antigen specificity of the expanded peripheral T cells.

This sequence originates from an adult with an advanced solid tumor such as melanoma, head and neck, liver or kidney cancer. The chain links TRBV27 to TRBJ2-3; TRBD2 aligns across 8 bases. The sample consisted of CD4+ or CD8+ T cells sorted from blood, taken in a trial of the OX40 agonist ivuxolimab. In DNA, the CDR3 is TGTGCCAGCAGTCCCCTCCACGGGGGGGCCTTGGCAGATACGCAGTATTTT. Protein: CASSPLHGGALADTQYF.